Listed below are T cell receptor beta chains from one sample, sequenced in a study of T cells in tuberculosis. Method: immunoSEQ multiplex PCR; TCRdb's copy keeps in-frame clones and lacks some. Among tens of thousands of clones, nearly 95% were seen once, and the ten largest hold over 6.5%. The sample consisted of PBMCs. All receptors come from a donor aged 5-35 years with latent tuberculosis or without tuberculosis infection. The CDR3 runs from the conserved cysteine through the conserved F or W. D genes are given only for firm matches. The listing skips clone size in some rows; elsewhere it reads once, few, many or a size class.

CDR3 DNA,CDR3 protein,clone size,J gene,D gene,V gene
TGTGCCACCTCGATCCGGACCGGGACTATGCACTACAATGAGCAGTTCTTC,CATSIRTGTMHYNEQFF,NA,TRBJ2-1,TRBD2,TRBV25-1
TGTGCCAGCAGTGAAGCGCTTCGAACAGGGGCAACTAATGAAAAACTGTTTTTT,CASSEALRTGATNEKLFF,NA,TRBJ1-4,TRBD1,TRBV2
TGCAGCACGGAGCTCTATGGCTACACCTTC,CSTELYGYTF,NA,TRBJ1-2,NA,TRBV29-1
TGTGCCAGCAGTGAAGCTTTCCGATCTAGAGGGCTTAATCAGCCCCAGCATTTT,CASSEAFRSRGLNQPQHF,NA,TRBJ1-5,NA,TRBV2
TGTGCCACCAGCAGTTACTCAACTAATGAAAAACTGTTTTTT,CATSSYSTNEKLFF,NA,TRBJ1-4,NA,TRBV15
TGTGCCAGCAGAAGTGCCTATAACAGGGGTGATAACTATGGCTACACCTTC,CASRSAYNRGDNYGYTF,NA,TRBJ1-2,TRBD1,TRBV25-1
TGCAGCGTTGACGCCGGGGGATGGCCCGGGGAGCTGTTTTTT,CSVDAGGWPGELFF,once,TRBJ2-2,NA,TRBV29-1
TGTGCCAGCAGTTACAGGGGCTATGGCTACACCTTC,CASSYRGYGYTF,once,TRBJ1-2,NA,TRBV6-5
TGTGCCAGCACTATCTACCGGGACAGGAAGCACGAGCAGTACTTC,CASTIYRDRKHEQYF,NA,TRBJ2-7,TRBD1,TRBV6-5
TGTGCCAGCAGCTCCTCTTACGAGCAGTACTTC,CASSSSYEQYF,NA,TRBJ2-7,NA,TRBV27
TGTGCCAGTAGCCTTTCCGCCGGGGAGCTGTTTTTT,CASSLSAGELFF,NA,TRBJ2-2,NA,TRBV19
TGTGCCAGCTCACCAATAGACAGTGATGGCTACACCTTC,CASSPIDSDGYTF,NA,TRBJ1-2,NA,TRBV18
TGTGCCAGCAGCTTGGGACTAGCATCCGAGCAGTACTTC,CASSLGLASEQYF,NA,TRBJ2-7,TRBD2,TRBV7-2
TGCGCCAGCAGTCTGAGGGCTAGCGGGAAAAGCACAGATACGCAGTATTTT,CASSLRASGKSTDTQYF,NA,TRBJ2-3,TRBD2,TRBV4-1
TGTGCCAGCAGCATTACGCCTGGCGCGGACTATGGCTACACCTTC,CASSITPGADYGYTF,once,TRBJ1-2,NA,TRBV13
TGCGCCAGCAGCTTGCCAGGGGACACTGAAGCTTTCTTT,CASSLPGDTEAFF,NA,TRBJ1-1,NA,TRBV5-1
TGTGCCAGCAGTTACAGCTCAGGGTACAGGAACACTGAAGCTTTCTTT,CASSYSSGYRNTEAFF,NA,TRBJ1-1,NA,TRBV6-5
TGTGCCAGCAGCCATATCCAGGGGCCGGGCACCCAGTACTTC,CASSHIQGPGTQYF,NA,TRBJ2-5,NA,TRBV7-3
TGTGCCAGTAGCTCGGCAGGCTTTAATCAGCCCCAGCATTTT,CASSSAGFNQPQHF,NA,TRBJ1-5,NA,TRBV19
TGTGCCAGTAGTGGGGACAGCAGCTCCTATGGCTACACCTTC,CASSGDSSSYGYTF,NA,TRBJ1-2,TRBD1,TRBV19
TGTGCCAGCAGCTTATCGGGACAAAGCTCTGGGGCCAACGTCCTGACTTTC,CASSLSGQSSGANVLTF,NA,TRBJ2-6,NA,TRBV11-2
TGTGCCAGCAGTTTATTAAAGGGACACCCCTACGAGCAGTACTTC,CASSLLKGHPYEQYF,NA,TRBJ2-7,NA,TRBV27
TGTGCCAGCAGCTTACGGGACAGGGGGGATTTAGGCAATCAGCCCCAGCATTTT,CASSLRDRGDLGNQPQHF,NA,TRBJ1-5,TRBD1,TRBV7-8
TGTGCCAGCAGCTCCTATAGCAATCAGCCCCAGCATTTT,CASSSYSNQPQHF,NA,TRBJ1-5,NA,TRBV27
TGTGCCAGCAGCGTAGGGGACAGGGAGTATGAAAAACTGTTTTTT,CASSVGDREYEKLFF,NA,TRBJ1-4,TRBD1,TRBV9
TGTGCCAGCAGTTTTAGGGACAGGGGGCGCCCCGGGGAGCTGTTTTTT,CASSFRDRGRPGELFF,NA,TRBJ2-2,TRBD1,TRBV27